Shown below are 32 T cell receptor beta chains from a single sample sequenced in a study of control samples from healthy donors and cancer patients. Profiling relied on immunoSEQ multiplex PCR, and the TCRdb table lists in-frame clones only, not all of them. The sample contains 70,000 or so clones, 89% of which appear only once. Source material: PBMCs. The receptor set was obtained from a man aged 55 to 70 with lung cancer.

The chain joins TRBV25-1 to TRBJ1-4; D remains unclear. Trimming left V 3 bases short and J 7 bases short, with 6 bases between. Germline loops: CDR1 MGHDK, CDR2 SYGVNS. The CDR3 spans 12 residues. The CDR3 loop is CASSDSSEKLFF. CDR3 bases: TGTGCCAGCAGTGATAGTTCTGAAAAACTGTTTTTT.

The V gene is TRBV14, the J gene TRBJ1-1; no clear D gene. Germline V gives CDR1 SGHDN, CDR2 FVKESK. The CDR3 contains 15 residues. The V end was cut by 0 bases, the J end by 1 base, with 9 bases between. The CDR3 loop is CASSQDLPGNTEAFF. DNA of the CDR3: TGTGCCAGCAGCCAAGATCTTCCGGGGAACACTGAAGCTTTCTTT.

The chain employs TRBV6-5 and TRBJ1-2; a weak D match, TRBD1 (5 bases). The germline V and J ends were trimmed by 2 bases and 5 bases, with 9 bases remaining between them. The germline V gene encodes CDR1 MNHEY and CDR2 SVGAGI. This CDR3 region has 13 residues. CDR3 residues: CASSYDRSYGYTF. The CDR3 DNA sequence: TGTGCCAGCAGTTACGACAGAAGTTATGGCTACACCTTC.

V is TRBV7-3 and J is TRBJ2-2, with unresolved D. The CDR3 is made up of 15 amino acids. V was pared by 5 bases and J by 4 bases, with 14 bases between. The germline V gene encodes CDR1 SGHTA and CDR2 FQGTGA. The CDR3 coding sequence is TGTGCCAGCAGCCCCGCGTCTAGTTTCACCGGGGAGCTGTTTTTT. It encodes CASSPASSFTGELFF.

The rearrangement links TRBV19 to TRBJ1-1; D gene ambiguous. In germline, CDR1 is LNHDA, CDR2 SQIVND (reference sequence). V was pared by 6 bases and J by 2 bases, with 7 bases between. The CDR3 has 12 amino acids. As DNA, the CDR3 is TGTGCCAGTAGGCCAGACAACACTGAAGCTTTCTTT. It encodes CASRPDNTEAFF.

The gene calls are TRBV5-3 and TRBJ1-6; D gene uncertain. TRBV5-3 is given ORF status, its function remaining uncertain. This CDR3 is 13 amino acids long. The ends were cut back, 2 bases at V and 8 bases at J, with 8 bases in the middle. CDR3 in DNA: TGTGCCAGAAGCTTCATGGTTTATTCACCCCTCCACTTT. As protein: CARSFMVYSPLHF.

CDR3 bases: TGTGCCAGCAGCTTCCGGACAGGAGGTTACAATGAGCAGTTCTTC. Its protein product is CASSFRTGGYNEQFF. This chain links TRBV7-9 with TRBJ2-1, with 7 bases lining up with TRBD1. There are 15 residues in the CDR3. The V and J ends lost 3 bases and 4 bases, in that order; junction bases with no gene match: 6. In germline, CDR1 is SEHNR, CDR2 FQNEAQ (reference sequence).

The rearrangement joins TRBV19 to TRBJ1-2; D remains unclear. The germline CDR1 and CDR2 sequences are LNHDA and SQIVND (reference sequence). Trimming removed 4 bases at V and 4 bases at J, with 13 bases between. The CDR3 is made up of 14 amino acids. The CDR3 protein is CASSKGTLTYGYTF. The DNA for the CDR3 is TGTGCCAGTAGTAAGGGAACCCTCACCTATGGCTACACCTTC.

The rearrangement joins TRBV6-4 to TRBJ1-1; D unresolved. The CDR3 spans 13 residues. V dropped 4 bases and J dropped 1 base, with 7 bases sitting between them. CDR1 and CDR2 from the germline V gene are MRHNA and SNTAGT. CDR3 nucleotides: TGTGCCAGCAGTGTAAATGGGAACACTGAAGCTTTCTTT. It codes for CASSVNGNTEAFF.

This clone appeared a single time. The DNA for the CDR3 is TGTGCCAGCAGCCAAGATATAGGGCCTAAGGGCAATCAGCCCCAGCATTTT. Protein sequence: CASSQDIGPKGNQPQHF. The chain employs TRBV3-1 (or the pseudogene TRBV3-2) and TRBJ1-5; D unresolved. The CDR3 runs 17 residues. Looked up from germline, CDR1 is LGHDT and CDR2 is YNNKEL (reference sequence). Trimming removed 0 bases from V and 2 bases from J, with 14 bases in between.

In DNA form, the CDR3 reads TGTGCCAGCAGCTTATATACGGCTAGCGGGGGGGGCCAAGAGACCCAGTACTTC. Translating it yields CASSLYTASGGGQETQYF. The gene calls are TRBV7-6 and TRBJ2-5, with 12 positions matching TRBD2. In germline, CDR1 is SGHVS, CDR2 FNYEAQ. Trimming cost V 2 bases and J 1 base; bases outside gene matches: 8. The CDR3 runs 18 residues.

This CDR3 is CASSRVGTGKGAFF. As DNA, the CDR3 is TGTGCCAGCAGCCGGGTGGGAACAGGGAAAGGAGCTTTCTTT. The chain employs TRBV7-7 and TRBJ1-1, with D perhaps TRBD1 (6 bases). The CDR3 totals 14 residues. The germline V gene has CDR1 SSHAT and CDR2 FNYEAQ (reference sequence). Trimming removed 5 bases at V and 10 bases at J, with 20 bases between.

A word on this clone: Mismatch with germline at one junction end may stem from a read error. The CDR3 DNA follows: TGTGCCAGCAGATTGGCCTACGGGTCACCCCTCCACTTT. It specifies CASRLAYGSPLHF. The chain carries TRBV5-8 and TRBJ1-6, with D uncertain. The CDR3 contains 13 residues. From germline, CDR1 is SGHTS and CDR2 YDEGEE. Full variable domain (rest looked up from reference TRBV5-8 and TRBJ1-6): EAGVTQSPTHLIKTRGQQATLRCSPISGHTSVYWYQQALGLGLQFLLWYDEGEERNRGNFPPRFSGRQFPNYSSELNVNALELEDSALYLCASRLAYGSPLHFGNGTRLTVT.

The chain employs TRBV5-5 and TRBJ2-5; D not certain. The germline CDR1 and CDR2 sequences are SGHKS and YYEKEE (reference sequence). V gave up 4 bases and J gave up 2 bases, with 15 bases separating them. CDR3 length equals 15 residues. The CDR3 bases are TGTGCCAGCAGCCCTAGGATATCCGAGCAAGAGACCCAGTACTTC. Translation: CASSPRISEQETQYF.

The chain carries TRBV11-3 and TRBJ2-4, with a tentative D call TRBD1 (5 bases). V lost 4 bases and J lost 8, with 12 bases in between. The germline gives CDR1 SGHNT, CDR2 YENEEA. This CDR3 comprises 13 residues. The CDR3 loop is CASSSNKGYIQYF. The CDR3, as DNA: TGTGCCAGCAGCTCAAATAAGGGGTACATTCAGTACTTC.

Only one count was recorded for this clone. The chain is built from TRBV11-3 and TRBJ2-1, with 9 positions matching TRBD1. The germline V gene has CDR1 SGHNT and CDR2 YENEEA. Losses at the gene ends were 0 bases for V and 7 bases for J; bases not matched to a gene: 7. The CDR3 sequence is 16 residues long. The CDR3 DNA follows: TGTGCCAGCAGCTTAGATTCAGGGACAGGGTGGAATGAGCAGTTCTTC. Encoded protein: CASSLDSGTGWNEQFF.

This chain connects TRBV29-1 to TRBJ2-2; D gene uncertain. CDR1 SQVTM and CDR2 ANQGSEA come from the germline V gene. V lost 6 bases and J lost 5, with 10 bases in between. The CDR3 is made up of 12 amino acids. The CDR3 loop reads CSVRGGTGELFF. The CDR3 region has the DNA TGCAGCGTACGAGGTGGGACCGGGGAGCTGTTTTTT.

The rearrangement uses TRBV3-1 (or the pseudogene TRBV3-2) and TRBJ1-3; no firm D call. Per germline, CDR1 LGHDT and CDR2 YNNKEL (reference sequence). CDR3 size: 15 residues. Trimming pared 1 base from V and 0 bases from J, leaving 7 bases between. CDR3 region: CASSQGRSSGNTIYF. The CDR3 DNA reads TGTGCCAGCAGCCAAGGACGGAGCTCTGGAAACACCATATATTTT.

CDR3 DNA: TGTGCCAGCAGCTTAAGGACTGAAGCTTTCTTT. Protein: CASSLRTEAFF. This chain links TRBV7-8 with TRBJ1-1; D gene ambiguous. Trimming shortened V by 2 bases and J by 5 bases, and 3 bases separated the two germline ends. The germline CDR1 and CDR2 sequences are SGHVS and FQNEAQ. The CDR3 loop spans 11 amino acids.

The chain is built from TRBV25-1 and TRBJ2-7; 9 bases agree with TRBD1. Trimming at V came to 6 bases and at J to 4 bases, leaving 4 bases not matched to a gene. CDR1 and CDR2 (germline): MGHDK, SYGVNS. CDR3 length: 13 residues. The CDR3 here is CASRAGTGYEQYF. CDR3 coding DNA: TGTGCCAGCAGAGCCGGGACAGGGTACGAGCAGTACTTC.

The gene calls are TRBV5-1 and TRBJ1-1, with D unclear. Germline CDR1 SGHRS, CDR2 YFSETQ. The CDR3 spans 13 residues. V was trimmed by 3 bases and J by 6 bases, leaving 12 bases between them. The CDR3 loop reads CASSSVGRPEAFF. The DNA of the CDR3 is TGCGCCAGCAGCTCAGTAGGGAGGCCTGAAGCTTTCTTT. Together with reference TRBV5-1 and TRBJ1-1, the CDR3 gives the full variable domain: KAGVTQTPRYLIKTRGQQVTLSCSPISGHRSVSWYQQTPGQGLQFLFEYFSETQRNKGNFPGRFSGRQFSNSRSEMNVSTLELGDSALYLCASSSVGRPEAFFGQGTRLTVV.

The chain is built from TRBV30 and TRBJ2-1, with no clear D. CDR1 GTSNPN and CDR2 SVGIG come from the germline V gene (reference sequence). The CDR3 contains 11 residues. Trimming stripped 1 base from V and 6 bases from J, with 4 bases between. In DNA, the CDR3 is TGTGCCTGGAGTGGGGTCAATGAGCAGTTCTTC. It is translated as CAWSGVNEQFF.

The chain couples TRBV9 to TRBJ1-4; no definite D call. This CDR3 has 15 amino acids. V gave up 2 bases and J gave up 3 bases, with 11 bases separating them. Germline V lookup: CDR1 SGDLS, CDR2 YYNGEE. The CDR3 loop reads CASSVDRLSNEKLFF. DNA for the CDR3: TGTGCCAGCAGCGTCGATAGATTGTCTAATGAAAAACTGTTTTTT. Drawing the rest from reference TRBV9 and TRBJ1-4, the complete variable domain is DSGVTQTPKHLITATGQRVTLRCSPRSGDLSVYWYQQSLDQGLQFLIQYYNGEERAKGNILERFSAQQFPDLHSELNLSSLELGDSALYFCASSVDRLSNEKLFFGSGTQLSVL.

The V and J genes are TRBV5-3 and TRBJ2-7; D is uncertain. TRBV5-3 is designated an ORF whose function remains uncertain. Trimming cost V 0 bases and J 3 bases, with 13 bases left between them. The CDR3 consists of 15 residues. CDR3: CARSLAGTKGYEQYV. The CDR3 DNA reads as TGTGCCAGAAGCTTGGCCGGTACAAAGGGCTACGAGCAGTACGTC.

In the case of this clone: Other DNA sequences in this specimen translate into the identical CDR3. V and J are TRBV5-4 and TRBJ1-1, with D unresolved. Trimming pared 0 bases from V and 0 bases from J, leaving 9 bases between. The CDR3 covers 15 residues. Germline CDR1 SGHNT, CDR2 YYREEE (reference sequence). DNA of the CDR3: TGTGCCAGCAGCTTGGGCGGAGGACTGAACACTGAAGCTTTCTTT. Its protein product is CASSLGGGLNTEAFF.

CDR3 nucleotide sequence: TGTGCCAGCAGCTCGGGTGGCTTCAGTAATGAAAAACTGTTTTTT. Protein sequence: CASSSGGFSNEKLFF. This sequence joins TRBV5-4 and TRBJ1-4; D is uncertain. The CDR3 sequence is 15 residues long. V shed 3 bases and J shed 4 bases, with 13 bases lying between them. CDR1 is SGHNT, CDR2 YYREEE, per germline (reference sequence).

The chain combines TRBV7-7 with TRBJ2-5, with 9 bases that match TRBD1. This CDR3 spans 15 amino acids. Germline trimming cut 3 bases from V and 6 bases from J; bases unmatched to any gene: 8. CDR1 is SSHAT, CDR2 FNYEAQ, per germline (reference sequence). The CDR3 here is CASSLGQGQGQTQYF. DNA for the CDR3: TGTGCCAGCAGCTTGGGACAGGGACAAGGACAGACCCAGTACTTC.

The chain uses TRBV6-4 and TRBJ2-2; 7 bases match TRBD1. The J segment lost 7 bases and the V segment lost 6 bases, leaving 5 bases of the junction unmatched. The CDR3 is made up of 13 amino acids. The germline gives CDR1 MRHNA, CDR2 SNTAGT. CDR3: CASSRTGIGELFF. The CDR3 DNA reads TGTGCCAGCAGCCGGACAGGTATCGGGGAGCTGTTTTTT.

The CDR3 DNA reads TGCGCCAGCAGCTTCGGCAGGGGAGGGACAGATACGCAGTATTTT. Amino acids: CASSFGRGGTDTQYF. The chain combines TRBV5-1 with TRBJ2-3; weak D call: TRBD2 (7 bases). Germline-derived CDR1 and CDR2 are SGHRS and YFSETQ. CDR3 length: 15 residues. V shed 2 bases and J shed 3 bases, with 13 bases lying between them.

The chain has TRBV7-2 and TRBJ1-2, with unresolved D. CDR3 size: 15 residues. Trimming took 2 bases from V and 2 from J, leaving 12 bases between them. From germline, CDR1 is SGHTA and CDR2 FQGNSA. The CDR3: CASSLTRRSNYGYTF. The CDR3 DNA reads TGTGCCAGCAGCTTAACCAGGAGGTCGAACTATGGCTACACCTTC.

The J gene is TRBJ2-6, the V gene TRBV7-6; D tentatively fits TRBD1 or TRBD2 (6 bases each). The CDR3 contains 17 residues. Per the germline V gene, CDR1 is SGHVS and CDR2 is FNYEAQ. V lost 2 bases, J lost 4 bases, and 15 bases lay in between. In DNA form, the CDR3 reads TGTGCCAGCAGCTTAAGGGGGGTAGGGGCCGGGGCCAACGTCCTGACTTTC. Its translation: CASSLRGVGAGANVLTF.

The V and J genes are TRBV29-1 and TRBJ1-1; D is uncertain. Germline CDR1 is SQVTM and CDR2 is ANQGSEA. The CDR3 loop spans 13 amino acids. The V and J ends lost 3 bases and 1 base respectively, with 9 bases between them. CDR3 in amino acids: CSVEEWANTEAFF. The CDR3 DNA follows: TGCAGCGTTGAGGAGTGGGCGAACACTGAAGCTTTCTTT.